These 3 T cell receptor beta chains were sequenced from one sample in a study of blood T cell repertoires in COVID-19. Produced via immunoSEQ multiplex PCR; TCRdb's table is partial and in-frame only. The sample holds approximately 200,000 clones, around 90% seen once. Material for sequencing was PBMCs or T cells enriched from blood (not recorded which). The source of these receptors is a man between 18 and 35 years old with acute COVID-19.

The V and J genes are TRBV5-1 and TRBJ1-5; D gene uncertain. The CDR3 is 14 residues long. Looked up from germline, CDR1 is SGHRS and CDR2 is YFSETQ. V was pared by 0 bases and J by 6 bases, with 10 bases between. CDR3 nucleotides: TGCGCCAGCAGCTTGGGAGGGTCGGGTCAGCCCCAGCATTTT. It translates to CASSLGGSGQPQHF.

This chain connects TRBV30 to TRBJ2-3; a weak D match, TRBD2 (6 bases). The CDR3 length is 13 residues. CDR1 is GTSNPN and CDR2 is SVGIG in the germline V gene (reference sequence). Trimming cost V 4 bases and J 2 bases, with 10 bases left between them. The CDR3 loop reads CAWNGGYTDTQYF. The CDR3, as DNA: TGTGCCTGGAACGGAGGGTACACAGATACGCAGTATTTT.

The chain carries TRBV11-2 and TRBJ1-1; D unclear. Germline V gene sequence: CDR1 SGHAT, CDR2 FQNNGV. The CDR3 loop spans 15 amino acids. Between the trimmed V and J ends, which lost 5 bases and 6 bases, there was a span of 19 bases. The CDR3 region has the DNA TGTGCCAGCAGCCAGACCGGGATTTATCCCTCTGAAGCTTTCTTT. Translating it yields CASSQTGIYPSEAFF. Using reference TRBV11-2 and TRBJ1-1 for the parts outside the CDR3, the full variable domain is EAGVAQSPRYKIIEKRQSVAFWCNPISGHATLYWYQQILGQGPKLLIQFQNNGVVDDSQLPKDRFSAERLKGVDSTLKIQPAKLEDSAVYLCASSQTGIYPSEAFFGQGTRLTVV.